This TCR beta chain was captured in a study of blood T cells in healthy people across ages. Turning to the study itself: Template switching captured about one barcoded beta molecule per two T cells.

The CDR3 length is 14 residues. Per germline, CDR1 DFQATT and CDR2 SNEGSKA (reference sequence). Combining a sample-barcoded 5' primer with a J-beta primer mix, a second PCR ran for about 7 to 11 cycles. Unique molecular identifiers of 12 random nucleotides labeled each cDNA. TCRdb fed the 5' RACE reads into MiXCR, producing one record per CDR3 protein. The table includes roughly 800,000 distinct CDR3 sequences, roughly 60% detected once. Whole-study findings and limits: Relative to aged donors, long-lived donors carried more naive CD4+ cells and displayed higher diversity.

To note about this clonotype: Its specificity is not known.

The clonotype was recovered from a young man in good health. What was sequenced was blood. The chain uses TRBV20-1 and TRBJ2-7; 11 positions agree with TRBD1. The J call may be wrong; the DNA end is better matched by TRBJ2-5. DNA for the CDR3: TGCAGTGCTAGAGAGGACAGGGGGCAGGAGACCCAGTACTTC. As protein: CSAREDRGQETQYF.